This T cell receptor beta chain was sequenced in a study of blood T cell repertoires in COVID-19. Study overall: Samples came from the United States, Italy and Spain, spanning acute and convalescent COVID-19. Nucleic acid was either cDNA or gDNA, and it came from T cells, B-cell-depleted T cells, or PBMCs.

Under the authors' procedure: Amplification from reference gene primers served as the basis for estimated nucleated cell counts. Using immunoSEQ multiplex PCR, the repertoire was profiled, and TCRdb retains in-frame clones only, with some absent. Clone size and the V and J calls come from that table; the DNA yielded D and trimming. The sample lists approximately 110,000 clones, about four fifths occurring once. The sequenced material came from peripheral blood. The receptor was isolated from a woman of 80 years or more with acute or convalescent COVID-19.

DNA for the CDR3: TGTGCCAGCGGGAGTAAGGTCTATGGCTACACCTTC. Translation: CASGSKVYGYTF. The gene calls are TRBV6-5 and TRBJ1-2; D remains unclear. Germline CDR1 reads MNHEY; CDR2 reads SVGAGI. This CDR3 contains 12 residues. The germline V and J ends were trimmed by 8 bases and 4 bases, with 11 bases remaining between them.